The next 23 T cell receptor beta chains were all read from a single sample in a study of blood T cell repertoires in COVID-19. The table came from immunoSEQ multiplex PCR; TCRdb's copy has only in-frame clones and leaves some out. The sample includes approximately 100,000 clones, roughly four fifths seen only once; the top ten take more than 5.5%. The sample taken for sequencing was peripheral blood. The receptor set was obtained from a man aged 80 or over with COVID-19, enrolled during active disease.

This clone occurred a few times. The V call is TRBV24-1, the J call TRBJ1-2; a weak D match, TRBD1 (6 bases). V was trimmed by 0 bases and J by 8 bases, leaving 12 bases between them. The germline V gene encodes CDR1 KGHDR and CDR2 SFDVKD. The CDR3 is made up of 14 amino acids. The DNA of the CDR3 is TGTGCCACCAGTGATTTGAACAGGGTACAAGGCTACACCTTC. As protein: CATSDLNRVQGYTF.

V usage is TRBV6-5 and J usage is TRBJ1-5; TRBD1 agrees at 7 bases. V trimming: 6 bases; J trimming: 9 bases; junction bases outside the gene matches: 5. CDR3 length equals 12 residues. From germline, CDR1 is MNHEY and CDR2 SVGAGI. The CDR3 region is CASSKTGTPQHF. The DNA for the CDR3 is TGTGCCAGCAGCAAGACAGGGACGCCCCAGCATTTT.

This chain joins TRBV1 and TRBJ1-1; no check of the table's D call, TRBD1, against the DNA was made. TRBV1 is noted as a pseudogene. The CDR3 totals 18 residues. The CDR3 sequence is CTSSVAETVWLRGTEAFF. The CDR3 region has the DNA TGCACCAGCAGTGTGGCGGAGACTGTTTGGCTTAGGGGCACTGAAGCTTTCTTT.

A single count supports this clone. The J gene is TRBJ1-1, the V gene TRBV5-5, with a tentative D call TRBD1 (6 bases). V lost 0 bases, J lost 5 bases, and 14 bases lay in between. The CDR3 extends over 15 amino acids. Germline CDR1 SGHKS, CDR2 YYEKEE (reference sequence). CDR3 nucleotide sequence: TGTGCCAGCAGCTTGGGGGCCAGGGGTTGGACTGAAGCTTTCTTT. Its translation: CASSLGARGWTEAFF. The whole variable domain, filled in from reference TRBV5-5 and TRBJ1-1, reads DAGVTQSPTHLIKTRGQQVTLRCSPISGHKSVSWYQQVLGQGPQFIFQYYEKEERGRGNFPDRFSARQFPNYSSELNVNALLLGDSALYLCASSLGARGWTEAFFGQGTRLTVV.

The chain carries TRBV5-1 and TRBJ1-1; 10 nucleotides match TRBD1. V lost 7 bases and J lost 3; bases outside the gene matches: 9. Germline-derived CDR1 and CDR2 are SGHRS and YFSETQ. The CDR3 totals 15 residues. CDR3 sequence reads: CASGPTGTGDTEAFF. DNA for the CDR3: TGCGCCAGCGGGCCGACCGGGACAGGGGACACTGAAGCTTTCTTT.

The rearrangement links TRBV2 to TRBJ2-1, with 9 bases matching TRBD2. V shed 6 bases, J shed 7 bases, and the junction held 10 bases outside the gene matches. CDR1 is SNHLY and CDR2 is FYNNEI in the germline V gene. The CDR3 has 15 amino acids. The CDR3 DNA is TGTGCCAGCAGGAGACTAGCGGCAGGGACGAATGAGCAGTTCTTC. It translates to CASRRLAAGTNEQFF.

This clone was picked up a small number of times. V and J are TRBV4-3 and TRBJ2-7; 9 bases line up with TRBD1. The germline gives CDR1 LGHNA, CDR2 YSLEER. J lost 3 bases, V lost 1 base, and 4 bases had no gene match. The length of the CDR3 is 15 residues. The CDR3 DNA reads as TGCGCCAGCAGCCAAGGGACAGGGGATTACTACGAGCAGTACTTC. Its protein product is CASSQGTGDYYEQYF.

The rearrangement joins TRBV6-5 to TRBJ2-6, with a possible D match to TRBD1 (5 bases). CDR1 and CDR2 from the germline V gene are MNHEY and SVGAGI. The V end was cut by 6 bases, the J end by 4 bases, with 13 bases between. The CDR3 is 15 amino acids. DNA of the CDR3: TGTGCCAGCAGAAAAAGGGGTGAGGGGGCCAACGTCCTGACTTTC. It specifies CASRKRGEGANVLTF.

This clone occurred a few times. The J gene is TRBJ1-2, the V gene TRBV4-3, with D possibly being TRBD1 (5 bases). Germline lookup yields CDR1 LGHNA and CDR2 YSLEER. V gave up 3 bases and J gave up 6 bases, with 11 bases separating them. This CDR3 is 13 amino acids long. CDR3 sequence: CASSQGREDGYTF. CDR3 nucleotides: TGCGCCAGCAGCCAGGGCAGGGAGGATGGCTACACCTTC.

The J gene is TRBJ2-5, the V gene TRBV6-2 or TRBV6-3, with 7 bases matching TRBD1. This CDR3 is 14 amino acids long. J lost 2 bases, V lost 5 bases, and 5 bases had no gene match. The germline gives CDR1 MNHEY, CDR2 SVGEGT. CDR3 in amino acids: CASSPGQVQETQYF. In DNA, the CDR3 is TGTGCCAGCAGTCCCGGACAGGTTCAAGAGACCCAGTACTTC.

This clone showed up just a few times. The chain joins TRBV28 to TRBJ1-5; D is undetermined. V lost 5 bases and J lost 7, with 21 bases in between. The CDR3 extends over 16 amino acids. Germline CDR1 reads MDHEN; CDR2 reads SYDVKM. CDR3 sequence: CASSGISAGRNQPQHF. Written as DNA, the CDR3 is TGTGCCAGCAGTGGGATTTCGGCGGGCAGAAACCAGCCCCAGCATTTT.

The rearrangement links TRBV27 to TRBJ2-1; the match to TRBD2 covers 8 bases. There are 17 residues in the CDR3. The junction had 14 bases not matched to a gene; V was cut back by 6 bases and J by 4 bases. Germline assignment: CDR1 MNHEY and CDR2 SMNVEV (reference sequence). The CDR3 here is CASRWTKAGAGYNEQFF. The CDR3 DNA follows: TGTGCCAGCAGATGGACTAAAGCGGGAGCTGGGTACAATGAGCAGTTCTTC.

The chain carries TRBV30 and TRBJ1-5; D gene ambiguous. Germline CDR1 is GTSNPN and CDR2 is SVGIG (reference sequence). The V end was cut by 2 bases, the J end by 7 bases, with 12 bases between. The CDR3 has 13 amino acids. The DNA of the CDR3 is TGTGCCTGGAGTATATCGGAGATCCAGCCCCAGCATTTT. Its protein product is CAWSISEIQPQHF.

The chain couples TRBV7-2 to TRBJ2-7, with 7 bases matching TRBD1. The germline gives CDR1 SGHTA, CDR2 FQGNSA. The V gene end was trimmed by 4 bases and the J gene end by 5 bases; junction bases not matched to a gene: 14. This CDR3 spans 16 amino acids. The CDR3 nucleotides read TGTGCCAGCAGCTATGCCGGGACAGATTTAGATGACGAGCAGTACTTC. Amino acid sequence: CASSYAGTDLDDEQYF.

V is TRBV10-3 and J is TRBJ2-2, with 8 bases identical to TRBD1. This CDR3 region has 16 residues. V lost 0 bases to trimming and J lost 4 bases; unmatched junction nucleotides: 4. Germline V gene lookup returns CDR1 ENHRY and CDR2 SYGVKD. CDR3 DNA: TGTGCCATCAGTGAGTCGCGCAGGGGGCTCACCGGGGAGCTGTTTTTT. It encodes CAISESRRGLTGELFF.

This clone was counted between two and nine times. V is TRBV5-1 and J is TRBJ2-5; 7 nucleotides match TRBD2. The germline gives CDR1 SGHRS, CDR2 YFSETQ. This CDR3 has 16 residues. V lost 0 bases and J lost 4; bases outside the gene matches: 9. The CDR3: CASSLAQRGGLETQYF. DNA for the CDR3: TGCGCCAGCAGCTTGGCGCAGCGGGGAGGCTTAGAGACCCAGTACTTC.

The chain uses TRBV24-1 and TRBJ2-5, with D possibly being TRBD2 (6 bases). The length of the CDR3 is 16 residues. Germline V lookup: CDR1 KGHDR, CDR2 SFDVKD. V was clipped by 1 base and J by 4 bases, with 15 bases between them. In DNA form, the CDR3 reads TGTGCCACCAGTGATTTAAGGCAGGCCGGGGGAGAGACCCAGTACTTC. As protein: CATSDLRQAGGETQYF.

The chain uses TRBV24-1 and TRBJ2-3, with 8 bases aligning to TRBD1. The CDR3 length is 16 residues. The V gene's germline CDR1 is KGHDR and CDR2 SFDVKD. Germline trimming cut 5 bases from V and 1 base from J; bases unmatched to any gene: 7. The chain's CDR3 is CATSGTGIGGTDTQYF. For the CDR3, the DNA is TGTGCCACCAGTGGGACAGGGATCGGGGGCACAGATACGCAGTATTTT.

The V gene is TRBV5-1, the J gene TRBJ2-3; 8 positions agree with TRBD2. V was clipped by 4 bases and J by 5 bases; unmatched bases: 6. Germline V gene data show CDR1 as SGHRS and CDR2 as YFSETQ. The CDR3 totals 14 residues. The CDR3 sequence: CASSQGLAEDTQYF. DNA for the CDR3: TGCGCCAGCAGCCAAGGACTAGCCGAAGATACGCAGTATTTT.

This clone was detected a few times. The rearrangement uses TRBV11-2 and TRBJ2-7, with TRBD1 identical over 9 bases. This CDR3 spans 18 amino acids. Germline V gives CDR1 SGHAT, CDR2 FQNNGV. V lost 0 bases to trimming and J lost 0 bases; unmatched junction nucleotides: 9. As DNA, the CDR3 is TGTGCCAGCAGCTTAGAGGGACAGGGTTTCGGAAGCTCCTACGAGCAGTACTTC. This translates into CASSLEGQGFGSSYEQYF.

This clone came up a few times. V and J are TRBV7-2 and TRBJ2-4, with 7 bases lining up with TRBD1. The germline CDR1 and CDR2 sequences are SGHTA and FQGNSA. After removal of 1 base from V and 4 bases from J, the junction contained 1 base not matched to a gene. This CDR3 has 14 amino acids. In DNA form, the CDR3 reads TGTGCCAGCAGCTTAGTGGGACAGAAAAACATTCAGTACTTC. Its protein is CASSLVGQKNIQYF.

The V call is TRBV19, the J call TRBJ1-2; TRBD1 might be the D (5 bases). CDR1 and CDR2 from the germline V gene are LNHDA and SQIVND (reference sequence). V was clipped by 4 bases and J by 5 bases, with 14 bases between them. The CDR3 contains 14 residues. CDR3 nucleotides: TGTGCCAGTAGTAACTGGGAAAGGGGTTATGGCTACACCTTC. The encoded protein is CASSNWERGYGYTF.

V gene TRBV6-5 combines with J gene TRBJ1-5, with a possible D match to TRBD1 (6 bases). Germline values: CDR1 MNHEY, CDR2 SVGAGI. This CDR3 spans 13 amino acids. Trimming left V 9 bases short and J 4 bases short, with 13 bases between. CDR3 nucleotides: TGTGCCAGTGGAGGGAGGGGGAATCAGCCCCAGCATTTT. Protein product: CASGGRGNQPQHF.